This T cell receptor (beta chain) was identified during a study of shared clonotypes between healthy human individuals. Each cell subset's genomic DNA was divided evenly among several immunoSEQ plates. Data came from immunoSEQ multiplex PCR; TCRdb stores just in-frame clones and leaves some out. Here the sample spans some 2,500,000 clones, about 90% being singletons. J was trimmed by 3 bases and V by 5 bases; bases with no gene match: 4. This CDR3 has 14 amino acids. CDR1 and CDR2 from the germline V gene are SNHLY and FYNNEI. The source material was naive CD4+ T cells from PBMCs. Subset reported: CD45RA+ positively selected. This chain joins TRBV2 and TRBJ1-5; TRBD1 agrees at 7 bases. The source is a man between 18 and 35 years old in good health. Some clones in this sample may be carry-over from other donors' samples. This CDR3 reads CASSYDRDNQPQHF. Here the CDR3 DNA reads TGTGCCAGCAGTTACGACAGGGACAATCAGCCCCAGCATTTT.